One and the same sample provided the 7 T cell receptor beta chains below, sequenced in a study of regulatory T cells in long-lasting Graves disease. HTBI primers from iRepertoire and Arm-PCR of CDR3 regions yielded the TCR beta libraries. In TCRdb, the multiplex PCR reads were re-called with MiXCR into one record per CDR3 protein. The table has some 330,000 distinct CDR3 sequences, about 11% seen once. The time point denotes: newly diagnosed GD, antithyroid drugs for less than 3 months. The authors made the TCR library using RNA they extracted from PBMCs. This sample was shared with a second study, whose subject was T cells in Graves' hyperthyroidism and ophthalmopathy.

The sample here was peripheral blood mononuclear cells (PBMCs), taken at new diagnosis, from a patient treated with antithyroid drugs. These receptors were collected from a woman younger than 35 with Graves disease.

This clonotype was seen a handful of times. The rearrangement links TRBV4-1 to TRBJ1-3; weak D call: TRBD1 (6 bases). Per germline, CDR1 MGHRA and CDR2 YSYEKL. Trimming left V 3 bases short and J 0 bases short, with 15 bases between. This CDR3 is built from 17 residues. This CDR3 reads CASSQVWTAHSGNTIYF. CDR3 sequence (DNA): TGCGCCAGCAGCCAGGTTTGGACAGCCCACTCTGGAAACACCATATATTTT.

This clonotype has ten or more counts. As DNA, the CDR3 is TGTGCCAGCAGTTACGAGGGGAATGGGCAGTACTTC. It yields the protein CASSYEGNGQYF. The J gene is TRBJ2-7, the V gene TRBV6-9, with D perhaps being TRBD1 or TRBD2 (5 bases each). The CDR3 sequence is 12 residues long. The V and J ends lost 3 bases and 9 bases respectively, with 12 bases between them. Germline CDR1 reads MNHGY; CDR2 reads SVAAGI.

There are many counts of this clonotype. CDR3 residues: CSARGTGYRTDTQYF. CDR3 in DNA: TGCAGTGCTAGAGGAACAGGGTATCGCACAGATACGCAGTATTTT. V gene TRBV20-1 combines with J gene TRBJ2-3; tentative D call: TRBD1 (6 bases). Germline values: CDR1 DFQATT, CDR2 SNEGSKA (reference sequence). Trimming removed 1 base at V and 1 base at J, with 12 bases between. This CDR3 comprises 15 residues.

This clonotype was seen many times. The chain carries TRBV11-2 and TRBJ2-1; D is uncertain. This CDR3 comprises 12 residues. V lost 5 bases and J 13 bases, leaving 15 bases between the germline ends. CDR1 SGHAT and CDR2 FQNNGV come from the germline V gene. CDR3: CASSQARDPQFF. The CDR3 nucleotides read TGTGCCAGCAGCCAAGCCCGCGATCCTCAGTTCTTC.

There are many counts of this clonotype. This chain links TRBV29-1 with TRBJ2-7, with 7 bases matching TRBD1. Germline lookup yields CDR1 SQVTM and CDR2 ANQGSEA. The length of the CDR3 is 12 residues. V shed 7 bases and J 3 bases; nucleotides not matched to a gene: 6. CDR3 in amino acids: CSAWDSYYEQYF. CDR3 coding DNA: TGCAGCGCCTGGGACAGTTACTACGAGCAGTACTTC.

This chain joins TRBV6-2 or TRBV6-3 and TRBJ2-5, with 8 bases identical to TRBD1. Germline V gives CDR1 MNHEY, CDR2 SVGEGT. The trim removed 0 bases at V and 5 bases at J, leaving 8 bases unmatched. The CDR3 extends over 16 amino acids. The CDR3 is CASSYSRGQDGETQYF. As DNA, the CDR3 is TGTGCCAGCAGTTACTCGAGGGGACAGGATGGCGAGACCCAGTACTTC.

This clonotype was counted a few times. The DNA of the CDR3 is TGTGCCAGCAGCTCGACAGGGGGCGCGGAGGGCTACACCTTC. It codes for CASSSTGGAEGYTF. This chain links TRBV27 with TRBJ1-2; 10 nucleotides line up with TRBD1. With 6 bases clipped from V and 8 bases from J, the junction kept 9 bases outside the gene matches. The CDR3 sequence is 14 residues long. Germline CDR1 is MNHEY and CDR2 is SMNVEV (reference sequence).